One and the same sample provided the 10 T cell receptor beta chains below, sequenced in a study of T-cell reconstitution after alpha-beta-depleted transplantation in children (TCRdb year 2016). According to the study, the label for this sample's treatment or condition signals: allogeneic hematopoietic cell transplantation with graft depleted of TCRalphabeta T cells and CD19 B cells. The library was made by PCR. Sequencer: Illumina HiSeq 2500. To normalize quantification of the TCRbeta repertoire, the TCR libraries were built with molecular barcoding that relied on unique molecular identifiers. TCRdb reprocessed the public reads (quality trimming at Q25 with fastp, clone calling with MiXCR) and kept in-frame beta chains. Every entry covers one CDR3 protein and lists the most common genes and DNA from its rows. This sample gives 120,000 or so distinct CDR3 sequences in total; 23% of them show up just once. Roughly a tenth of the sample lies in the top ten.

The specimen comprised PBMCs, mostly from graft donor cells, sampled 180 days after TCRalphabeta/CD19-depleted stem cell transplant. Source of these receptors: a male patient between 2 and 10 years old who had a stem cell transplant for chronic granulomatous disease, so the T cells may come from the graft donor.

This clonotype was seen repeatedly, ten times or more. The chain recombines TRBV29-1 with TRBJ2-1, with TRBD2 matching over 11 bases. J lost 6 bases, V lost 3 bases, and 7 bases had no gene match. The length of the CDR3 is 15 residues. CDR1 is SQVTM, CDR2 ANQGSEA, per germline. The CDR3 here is CSVDFSGRAINEQFF. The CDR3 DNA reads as TGCAGCGTTGATTTTAGCGGGAGGGCCATCAATGAGCAGTTCTTC.

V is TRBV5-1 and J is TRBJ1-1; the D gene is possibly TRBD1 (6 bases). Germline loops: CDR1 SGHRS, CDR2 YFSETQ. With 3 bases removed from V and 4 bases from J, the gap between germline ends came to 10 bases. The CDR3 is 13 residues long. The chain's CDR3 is CASSWRGGTEAFF. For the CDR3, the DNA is TGCGCCAGCAGCTGGAGGGGGGGCACTGAAGCTTTCTTT.

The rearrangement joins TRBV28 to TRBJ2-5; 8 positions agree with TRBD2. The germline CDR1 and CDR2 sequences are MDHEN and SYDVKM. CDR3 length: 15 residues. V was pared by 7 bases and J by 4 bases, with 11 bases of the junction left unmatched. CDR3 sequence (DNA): TGTGCCAGCAAACGCCCCGGGGGGGCATCAGAGACCCAGTACTTC. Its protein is CASKRPGGASETQYF.

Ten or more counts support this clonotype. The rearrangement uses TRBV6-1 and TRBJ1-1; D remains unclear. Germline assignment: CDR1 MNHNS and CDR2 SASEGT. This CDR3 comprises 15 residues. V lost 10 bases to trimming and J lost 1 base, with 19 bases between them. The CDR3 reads CATKTRLWANTEAFF. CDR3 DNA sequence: TGTGCCACCAAAACCCGACTTTGGGCGAACACTGAAGCTTTCTTT.

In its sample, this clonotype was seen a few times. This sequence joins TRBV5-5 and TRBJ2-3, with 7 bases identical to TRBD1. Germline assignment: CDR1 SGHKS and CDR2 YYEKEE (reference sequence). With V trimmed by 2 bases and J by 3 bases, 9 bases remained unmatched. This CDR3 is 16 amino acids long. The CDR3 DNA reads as TGTGCCAGCAGCTTCCGACAGGGAAGATGGACAGATACGCAGTATTTT. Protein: CASSFRQGRWTDTQYF.

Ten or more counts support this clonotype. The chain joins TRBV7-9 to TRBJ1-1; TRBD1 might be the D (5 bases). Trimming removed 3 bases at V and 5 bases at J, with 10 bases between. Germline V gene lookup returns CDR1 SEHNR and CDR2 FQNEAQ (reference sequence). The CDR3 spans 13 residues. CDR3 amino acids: CASSFEGRTEAFF. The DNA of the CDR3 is TGTGCCAGCAGCTTCGAGGGGAGGACTGAAGCTTTCTTT.

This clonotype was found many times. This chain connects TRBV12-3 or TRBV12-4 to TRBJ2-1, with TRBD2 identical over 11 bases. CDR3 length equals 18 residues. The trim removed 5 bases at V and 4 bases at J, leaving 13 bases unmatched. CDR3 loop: CASSVTPLAGGPYNEQFF. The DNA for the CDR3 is TGTGCCAGCAGTGTTACCCCCCTAGCGGGAGGCCCTTACAATGAGCAGTTCTTC.

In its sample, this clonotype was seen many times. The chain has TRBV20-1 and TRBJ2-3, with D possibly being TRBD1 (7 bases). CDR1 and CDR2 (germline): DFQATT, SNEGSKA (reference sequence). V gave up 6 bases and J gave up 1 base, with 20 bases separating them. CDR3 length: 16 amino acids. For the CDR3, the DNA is TGCAGTGCGGGGGGTGGTGGGACAGTAGGCACAGATACGCAGTATTTT. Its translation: CSAGGGGTVGTDTQYF.

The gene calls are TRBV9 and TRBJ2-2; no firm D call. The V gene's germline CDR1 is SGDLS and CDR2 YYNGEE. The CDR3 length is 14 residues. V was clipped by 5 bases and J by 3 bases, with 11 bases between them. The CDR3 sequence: CASSLGRDTGELFF. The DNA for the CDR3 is TGTGCCAGCAGTCTTGGACGAGACACCGGGGAGCTGTTTTTT. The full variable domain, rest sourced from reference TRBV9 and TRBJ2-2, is DSGVTQTPKHLITATGQRVTLRCSPRSGDLSVYWYQQSLDQGLQFLIQYYNGEERAKGNILERFSAQQFPDLHSELNLSSLELGDSALYFCASSLGRDTGELFFGEGSRLTVL.

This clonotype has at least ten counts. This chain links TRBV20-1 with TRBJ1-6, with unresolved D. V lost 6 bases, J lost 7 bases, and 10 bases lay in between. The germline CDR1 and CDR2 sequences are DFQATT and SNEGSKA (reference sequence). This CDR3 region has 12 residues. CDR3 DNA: TGCAGTGCCGGGAGATCAAATTCACCCCTCCACTTT. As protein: CSAGRSNSPLHF.